This record looks at one T cell receptor beta chain sequence and its context. Its matching antigen is unknown. Data came from immunoSEQ multiplex PCR; TCRdb stores just in-frame clones and leaves some out. This table holds roughly 200,000 clones, approximately 94% found once. These data belong to a study of T cell responses to AZD1222 COVID-19 vaccine. Broader study findings: Two doses of AZD1222 preceded a rise in Spike-specific TCR breadth and depth. The span of vaccine-associated CD4 TCRs extended across spike, with dominance at 160-218 and 743-854.

The TCR comes from an adult who received the MenACWY meningococcal vaccine as a control. Sequences were derived from peripheral blood, sampled 28 days after the second dose of the MenACWY control vaccine.

CDR3 in DNA: TGTGCCAGCAGCTGGGCCGAGGGTATGAACACTGAAGCTTTCTTT. As protein: CASSWAEGMNTEAFF. J is TRBJ1-1 and V is TRBV7-9; D is undetermined. This CDR3 region has 15 residues. Germline CDR1 SEHNR, CDR2 FQNEAQ (reference sequence). V was cut by 4 bases and J by 0 bases, with 12 bases left in between.